This TCR beta chain was recorded in a study of cytomegalovirus exposure and HLA in healthy donors. 60 Vbeta and 13 Jbeta primers were used in PCR. Assay: immunoSEQ multiplex PCR; the TCRdb copy retains only in-frame clones and omits some. Here the sample spans fewer than 200,000 clones, about 70% being singletons. This CDR3 contains 15 residues. Trimming stripped 3 bases from V and 0 bases from J, with 10 bases between. Germline CDR1 and CDR2: MNHEY and SMNVEV (reference sequence). A note on this clone: As yet, its antigen is unknown.

Study findings and constraints: Some public TCRs appeared in many individuals, while most sequences were rare. Clonal expansion, a later analysis showed, was greater in HLA-associated TCR beta chains than in equally common others. Upon later analysis, TCR association rates were observed to vary by HLA locus, being highest for DRB1 and lowest for HLA-C. Most subjects had HLA-A and HLA-B alleles reportedly predicted accurately by TCR beta sequences.

Sequenced input: PBMCs. This clonotype was sampled from a woman between 25 and 40 years old in good health and CMV-seronegative. The chain uses TRBV27 and TRBJ2-3, with D possibly being TRBD1 (5 bases). The CDR3 nucleotides are TGTGCCAGCAGTTTTCCAGGGCACAGCACAGATACGCAGTATTTT. Translating gives CASSFPGHSTDTQYF.